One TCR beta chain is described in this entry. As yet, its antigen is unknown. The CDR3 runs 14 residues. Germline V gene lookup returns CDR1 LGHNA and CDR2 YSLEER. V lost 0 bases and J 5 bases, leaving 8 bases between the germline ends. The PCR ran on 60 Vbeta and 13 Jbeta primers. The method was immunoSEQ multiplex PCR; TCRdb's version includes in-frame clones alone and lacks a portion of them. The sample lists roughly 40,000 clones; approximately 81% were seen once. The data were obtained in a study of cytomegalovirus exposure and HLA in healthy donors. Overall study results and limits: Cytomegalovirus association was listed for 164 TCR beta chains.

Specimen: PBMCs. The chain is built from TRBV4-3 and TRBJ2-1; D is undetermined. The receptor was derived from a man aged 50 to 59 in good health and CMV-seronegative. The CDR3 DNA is TGCGCCAGCAGCCAAGACAGCGAGCACAATGAGCAGTTCTTC. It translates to CASSQDSEHNEQFF.